A selection of T cell receptor beta chains follows, all from one sample in a study of shared clonotypes between healthy human individuals. Profiled with immunoSEQ multiplex PCR; TCRdb holds only in-frame clones, not every one. The repertoire holds a few million clones, with approximately 95% as singletons. The material sequenced was naive CD4+ T cells from PBMCs. The source is a man between 18 and 29 years old in good health. Some clones in this sample may be carry-over from other donors' samples. CDR3s include the opening cysteine and the closing phenylalanine or tryptophan. D genes are given only for firm matches. Part of the rows lack a size; the others show once, few, many or a class for expanded clones.

V: TRBV28; J: TRBJ1-2; D: -; size: -; DNA: TGTGCCAGCAGTTCCGACAGATACTATGGCTACACCTTC; CDR3: CASSSDRYYGYTF
V: TRBV18; J: TRBJ1-2; D: -; size: -; DNA: TGTGCCAGCTCACCAGGCCCAATCTATGGCTACACCTTC; CDR3: CASSPGPIYGYTF
V: TRBV18; J: TRBJ2-7; D: -; size: -; DNA: TGTGCCAGCTCACGCACAGACTCCTACGAGCAGTACTTC; CDR3: CASSRTDSYEQYF
V: TRBV14; J: TRBJ2-1; D: TRBD2; size: -; DNA: TGTGCCAGCAGCCTAGCGGGACCCTACAATGAGCAGTTCTTC; CDR3: CASSLAGPYNEQFF
V: TRBV7-9; J: TRBJ1-6; D: TRBD1; size: -; DNA: TGTGCCAGCAGCTTAGGACAGGGGGCTAAGAATTCACCCCTCCACTTT; CDR3: CASSLGQGAKNSPLHF
V: TRBV9; J: TRBJ2-1; D: TRBD2; size: -; DNA: TGTGCCAGCAGCGTAGTAGCGGGAGGATGGAATGAGCAGTTCTTC; CDR3: CASSVVAGGWNEQFF
V: TRBV27; J: TRBJ2-7; D: -; size: -; DNA: TGTGCCAGTAGTACTTTGTGGAACTACGAGCAGTACTTC; CDR3: CASSTLWNYEQYF
V: TRBV27; J: TRBJ2-1; D: TRBD2; size: -; DNA: TGTGCCAGCAGCCCCACCTTTGGCGGGGGAAATTACAATGAGCAGTTCTTC; CDR3: CASSPTFGGGNYNEQFF
V: TRBV7-3; J: TRBJ2-2; D: TRBD2; size: -; DNA: TGTGCCAGCAGCTTACAAACTAGCGGGAACACCGGGGAGCTGTTTTTT; CDR3: CASSLQTSGNTGELFF
V: TRBV5-6; J: TRBJ1-1; D: -; size: -; DNA: TGTGCCAGCAGCTTCGGGACGGACACTGAAGCTTTCTTT; CDR3: CASSFGTDTEAFF
V: TRBV28; J: TRBJ1-1; D: -; size: -; DNA: TGTGCCAGCAGTCTAGCACGGGAACAACTAGTCATAACCCGCACTGAAGCTTTCTTT; CDR3: CASSLAREQLVITRTEAFF
V: TRBV11-3; J: TRBJ2-1; D: -; size: -; DNA: TGTGCCAGCAGCTCGGGAGTAGGTGAGCAGTTCTTC; CDR3: CASSSGVGEQFF
V: TRBV6-5; J: TRBJ1-6; D: -; size: once; DNA: TGTGCCAGCAGCACAGTCGGGCAGGGCAGCTCACCCCTCCACTTT; CDR3: CASSTVGQGSSPLHF
V: TRBV11-3; J: TRBJ1-3; D: -; size: once; DNA: TGTGCCAGCAGCTTGGCACCCTCTGGAAACACCATATATTTT; CDR3: CASSLAPSGNTIYF
V: TRBV2; J: TRBJ1-1; D: -; size: -; DNA: TGTGCCAGCAGTGAAGCTCGGAACACTGAAGCTTTCTTT; CDR3: CASSEARNTEAFF
V: TRBV6-5; J: TRBJ1-4; D: -; size: -; DNA: TGTGCCAGCAGGGGCCCCGTGGGGCGCGGTGAAAAACTGTTTTTT; CDR3: CASRGPVGRGEKLFF
V: TRBV27; J: TRBJ1-2; D: TRBD1; size: once; DNA: TGTGCCAGCAGCTGGCGGACAGGGCAAAACTATGGCTACACCTTC; CDR3: CASSWRTGQNYGYTF
V: TRBV7-8; J: TRBJ1-4; D: -; size: -; DNA: TGTGCCAGCAGCCGAGCAGAATCTAATGAAAAACTGTTTTTT; CDR3: CASSRAESNEKLFF
V: TRBV30; J: TRBJ1-3; D: -; size: -; DNA: TGTGCCTGGAGTGTAGGGGCCGCCGCCGGAAACACCATATATTTT; CDR3: CAWSVGAAAGNTIYF
V: TRBV4-3; J: TRBJ1-4; D: TRBD1; size: -; DNA: TGCGCCAGCAGCCAAGATGCCGGGACAGGGTACGAAAAACTGTTTTTT; CDR3: CASSQDAGTGYEKLFF
V: TRBV7-2; J: TRBJ1-4; D: -; size: -; DNA: TGTGCCAGCAGCTTATTTGGGCTGGGGACTGGTGCTAATGAAAAACTGTTTTTT; CDR3: CASSLFGLGTGANEKLFF
V: TRBV5-6; J: TRBJ2-2; D: TRBD2; size: -; DNA: TGTGCCAGCAGCTTCCTACAGACACTAGCGTCCGGGGAGCTGTTTTTT; CDR3: CASSFLQTLASGELFF
V: TRBV4-1; J: TRBJ2-1; D: -; size: -; DNA: TGCGCCAGCAGCACAGTCGCCGATGAGCAGTTCTTC; CDR3: CASSTVADEQFF
V: TRBV27; J: TRBJ1-5; D: -; size: once; DNA: TGTGCCAGCAGTTTTATGGCCCCGAATCAGCCCCAGCATTTT; CDR3: CASSFMAPNQPQHF
V: TRBV9; J: TRBJ2-5; D: -; size: -; DNA: TGTGCCAGCAGCGTAGGGGGATCGGAAGAGACCCAGTACTTC; CDR3: CASSVGGSEETQYF
V: TRBV4-3; J: TRBJ1-5; D: TRBD1; size: -; DNA: TGCGCCAGCAGCCCTCCCCGTAGGGACAGGGGACTCCTTGGCAATCAGCCCCAGCATTTT; CDR3: CASSPPRRDRGLLGNQPQHF
V: TRBV10-1; J: TRBJ2-7; D: TRBD2; size: -; DNA: TGCGCCAGCATCCTAGCGGGAGTAGCCTACGAGCAGTACTTC; CDR3: CASILAGVAYEQYF
V: TRBV7-6; J: TRBJ2-1; D: -; size: -; DNA: TGTGCCAGCAGCCACCGGGGCTACAATGAGCAGTTCTTC; CDR3: CASSHRGYNEQFF
V: TRBV6-5; J: TRBJ2-3; D: -; size: once; DNA: TGTGCCAGCAGCCCCTATAGCTGGAGCACAGATACGCAGTATTTT; CDR3: CASSPYSWSTDTQYF
V: TRBV4-1; J: TRBJ1-6; D: -; size: -; DNA: TGCGCCAGCAGCAAAGGGAATTCACCCCTCCACTTT; CDR3: CASSKGNSPLHF
V: TRBV5-1; J: TRBJ2-1; D: TRBD2; size: -; DNA: TGCGCCAGCAGCGATACCGGGACTAGCTTCTTCTCCTACAATGAGCAGTTCTTC; CDR3: CASSDTGTSFFSYNEQFF
V: TRBV28; J: TRBJ1-2; D: TRBD1; size: -; DNA: TGTGCCAGCAGTCTAACCGATCCAAACCGGGACAGTCACTATGGCTACACCTTC; CDR3: CASSLTDPNRDSHYGYTF
V: TRBV6-5; J: TRBJ2-3; D: TRBD2; size: -; DNA: TGTGCCAGCACCCTCGGGGGGGACGTCACAGATACGCAGTATTTT; CDR3: CASTLGGDVTDTQYF
V: TRBV11-2; J: TRBJ2-5; D: -; size: -; DNA: TGTGCCAGCAGCTTAGTGAGGGAGACCCAGTACTTC; CDR3: CASSLVRETQYF
V: TRBV29-1; J: TRBJ1-5; D: TRBD1; size: few; DNA: TGCAGCGTCTCCGGGACAGCCGACCCAAATCAGCCCCAGCATTTT; CDR3: CSVSGTADPNQPQHF
V: TRBV29-1; J: TRBJ1-1; D: TRBD1; size: -; DNA: TGCAGCGCAGGACACAGGGGGCCTGAAGCTTTCTTT; CDR3: CSAGHRGPEAFF
V: TRBV5-4; J: TRBJ2-1; D: TRBD2; size: -; DNA: TGTGCCAGCAGCCCCGGGACTAGCGGGAGTATGGATGAGCAGTTCTTC; CDR3: CASSPGTSGSMDEQFF
V: TRBV4-2; J: TRBJ2-1; D: -; size: -; DNA: TGTGCCAGCAGCCAAGAATCTACGACGGAAGGGCGCAATGAGCAGTTCTTC; CDR3: CASSQESTTEGRNEQFF
V: TRBV5-1; J: TRBJ2-3; D: -; size: -; DNA: TGCGCCAGCAGCTTGGGAGGTTGGGTCCGCACAGATACGCAGTATTTT; CDR3: CASSLGGWVRTDTQYF
V: TRBV28; J: TRBJ2-7; D: -; size: -; DNA: TGTGCCAGGTCTAACATCAGGGCCGCGGAGCAGTACTTC; CDR3: CARSNIRAAEQYF
V: TRBV18; J: TRBJ2-1; D: -; size: -; DNA: TGTGCCAGCTCACCACGGCTTTCAGACGCCGGGCACAAAAATCACAATGAGCAGTTCTTC; CDR3: CASSPRLSDAGHKNHNEQFF
V: TRBV7-2; J: TRBJ2-7; D: TRBD1; size: -; DNA: TGTGCCAGCAGCCCCCAAGGACAGGGAACGGCCTACGAGCAGTACTTC; CDR3: CASSPQGQGTAYEQYF